Each of the 17 T cell receptor beta chains below was sequenced from the same sample in a study of shared clonotypes between healthy human individuals. TCRdb keeps only in-frame clones here, not all; method: immunoSEQ multiplex PCR. The sample contains 230,000 or so clones, approximately 70% of which appear only once. The sequenced sample consisted of memory CD4+ T cells sorted from blood. Subset here: CD45RA-negative fraction. All receptors come from a man aged 30 to 39 in good health.

The chain joins TRBV19 to TRBJ1-1, with 7 bases fitting TRBD1. CDR3 size: 15 residues. The V segment lost 6 bases and the J segment 4 bases; nucleotides outside the gene matches: 11. Germline CDR1 and CDR2: LNHDA and SQIVND (reference sequence). Here the CDR3 reads CASRDQGGGFTEAFF. Written as DNA, the CDR3 is TGTGCCAGTAGGGACCAAGGGGGCGGTTTCACTGAAGCTTTCTTT.

The chain uses TRBV28 and TRBJ2-1; 9 nucleotides line up with TRBD2. The CDR3 length is 14 residues. Germline CDR1 is MDHEN and CDR2 is SYDVKM. The ends lost 3 bases at V and 9 bases at J; junction bases unmatched: 6. The chain's CDR3 is CASSFLAGGGEQFF. The CDR3 nucleotides are TGTGCCAGCAGTTTCTTGGCGGGAGGGGGTGAGCAGTTCTTC.

About this clone itself: In the same sample, other DNA sequences code for this CDR3. The V gene is TRBV2, the J gene TRBJ2-7, with a tentative D call TRBD1 (6 bases). The CDR3 loop spans 14 amino acids. In germline, CDR1 is SNHLY, CDR2 FYNNEI. V lost 7 bases, J lost 6 bases, and 19 bases lay in between. The CDR3, as DNA: TGTGCCAGCAAAGAACAGGGTCCCACGGGCGAGCAGTACTTC. Amino acid sequence: CASKEQGPTGEQYF. Drawing the rest from reference TRBV2 and TRBJ2-7, the complete variable domain is EPEVTQTPSHQVTQMGQEVILRCVPISNHLYFYWYRQILGQKVEFLVSFYNNEISEKSEIFDDQFSVERPDGSNFTLKIRSTKLEDSAMYFCASKEQGPTGEQYFGPGTRLTVT.

The chain is built from TRBV10-3 and TRBJ2-5, with 9 bases matching TRBD2. Trimming took 4 bases from V and 5 from J; bases not matched to a gene: 17. Looked up from germline, CDR1 is ENHRY and CDR2 is SYGVKD. The CDR3 consists of 18 residues. CDR3 loop: CAISVGFISGRGEETQYF. As DNA, the CDR3 is TGTGCCATCAGTGTGGGGTTTATTAGCGGGAGAGGTGAGGAGACCCAGTACTTC.

The V gene is TRBV30, the J gene TRBJ1-2, with D perhaps TRBD1 (5 bases). CDR3 length: 13 amino acids. Per the germline V gene, CDR1 is GTSNPN and CDR2 is SVGIG (reference sequence). Trimming stripped 0 bases from V and 7 bases from J, with 12 bases between. In DNA, the CDR3 is TGTGCCTGGAGTGTAAGGGGAGAACTTGGCTACACCTTC. This translates into CAWSVRGELGYTF. The whole variable domain, remainder taken from reference TRBV30 and TRBJ1-2, is SQTIHQWPATLVQPVGSPLSLECTVEGTSNPNLYWYRQAAGRGLQLLFYSVGIGQISSEVPQNLSASRPQDRQFILSSKKLLLSDSGFYLCAWSVRGELGYTFGSGTRLTVV.

The chain carries TRBV19 and TRBJ2-3; D gene ambiguous. Trimming took off 3 bases at V and 0 bases at J, with 10 bases between the two ends. Looked up from germline, CDR1 is LNHDA and CDR2 is SQIVND (reference sequence). CDR3 size: 15 residues. The DNA for the CDR3 is TGTGCCAGTAGTATGCGTCCCGGGAGCACAGATACGCAGTATTTT. Its translation: CASSMRPGSTDTQYF.

CDR3 residues: CASSSPRGTSGYNEQFF. The CDR3 region has the DNA TGTGCCAGCAGTTCTCCCAGGGGGACTAGCGGTTACAATGAGCAGTTCTTC. The genes are TRBV27 and TRBJ2-1; 11 bases map to TRBD2. This CDR3 has 17 residues. Germline V gene sequence: CDR1 MNHEY, CDR2 SMNVEV (reference sequence). V was clipped by 4 bases and J by 4 bases; unmatched bases: 9.

Notes on this clone: Additional DNA sequences in this sample encode the identical CDR3. The chain couples TRBV6-5 to TRBJ1-2, with D possibly TRBD1 on 5 matching bases. This CDR3 is 14 amino acids long. The V gene lost 2 bases and the J gene lost 8 bases, with 15 bases spanning the gap. Germline CDR1 MNHEY, CDR2 SVGAGI. CDR3 loop: CASSYVAGLIGYTF. The DNA for the CDR3 is TGTGCCAGCAGTTACGTTGCAGGGTTAATCGGCTACACCTTC.

The CDR3 loop is CASSTARGVGSYEQYF. DNA of the CDR3: TGTGCCAGCAGCACCGCCCGGGGGGTTGGCTCCTACGAGCAGTACTTC. The rearrangement links TRBV7-2 to TRBJ2-7; 7 bases line up with TRBD2. CDR3 size: 16 residues. Germline V gene data show CDR1 as SGHTA and CDR2 as FQGNSA. V was clipped by 5 bases and J by 0 bases; unmatched bases: 10.

This clone was observed a handful of times. The CDR3 spells CASSFSFGGRETQYF. CDR3 nucleotides: TGTGCCAGCAGTTTTAGTTTTGGGGGGCGAGAGACCCAGTACTTC. V and J are TRBV28 and TRBJ2-5, with D possibly being TRBD1 or TRBD2 (6 bases each). Germline V CDR1 and CDR2: MDHEN, SYDVKM. The ends were cut back, 3 bases at V and 4 bases at J, with 15 bases in the middle. CDR3 length: 15 residues.

V usage is TRBV2 and J usage is TRBJ2-1; D is unclear. This CDR3 is built from 15 residues. Germline V gene lookup returns CDR1 SNHLY and CDR2 FYNNEI. Trimming shortened V by 4 bases and J by 6 bases, and 16 bases separated the two germline ends. The CDR3 sequence is CASSANWASSNEQFF. The CDR3 DNA follows: TGTGCCAGCAGTGCCAACTGGGCCTCATCCAATGAGCAGTTCTTC.

This chain connects TRBV7-8 to TRBJ2-2, with 13 bases that match TRBD2. From germline, CDR1 is SGHVS and CDR2 FQNEAQ. The V gene end was trimmed by 1 base and the J gene end by 4 bases; junction bases not matched to a gene: 9. The CDR3 is made up of 19 amino acids. The CDR3 reads CASSLVGLAGATGTGELFF. DNA for the CDR3: TGTGCCAGCAGCTTAGTCGGACTAGCGGGAGCTACTGGCACCGGGGAGCTGTTTTTT.

This chain joins TRBV30 and TRBJ2-3; no clear D gene. The CDR3 loop spans 15 amino acids. Trimming removed 5 bases from V and 1 base from J, with 16 bases in between. CDR1 and CDR2 from the germline V gene are GTSNPN and SVGIG (reference sequence). This chain's CDR3 is CAWSTLTGRTDTQYF. CDR3 coding DNA: TGTGCCTGGTCAACACTCACGGGTCGCACAGATACGCAGTATTTT. Full variable domain (outside the CDR3, taken from reference TRBV30 and TRBJ2-3): SQTIHQWPATLVQPVGSPLSLECTVEGTSNPNLYWYRQAAGRGLQLLFYSVGIGQISSEVPQNLSASRPQDRQFILSSKKLLLSDSGFYLCAWSTLTGRTDTQYFGPGTRLTVL.

This chain uses TRBV18 with TRBJ2-7; D possibly corresponds to TRBD2 (7 bases). This CDR3 has 14 amino acids. CDR1 KGHSH and CDR2 LQKENI come from the germline V gene. Trimming took off 5 bases at V and 3 bases at J, with 14 bases between the two ends. DNA of the CDR3: TGTGCCAGCTCATACGGGGGGCGCTTCTACGAGCAGTACTTC. This sequence encodes CASSYGGRFYEQYF.

The DNA for the CDR3 is TGTGCCAGCAAGGAGCCGGTCGGTGTCACTGAAGCTTTCTTT. It yields the protein CASKEPVGVTEAFF. This chain joins TRBV6-1 and TRBJ1-1; D is uncertain. Germline V CDR1 and CDR2: MNHNS, SASEGT. The length of the CDR3 is 14 residues. V gave up 7 bases and J gave up 4 bases, with 16 bases separating them.

The V and J genes are TRBV28 and TRBJ1-1; a weak D match, TRBD1 (6 bases). The V end was cut by 7 bases, the J end by 1 base, with 13 bases between. The CDR3 runs 14 residues. The germline CDR1 and CDR2 sequences are MDHEN and SYDVKM. Here the CDR3 reads CASTIKGGNTEAFF. The DNA for the CDR3 is TGTGCCAGCACCATAAAAGGGGGGAACACTGAAGCTTTCTTT.

This chain joins TRBV7-8 and TRBJ2-1; D gene unclear. In germline, CDR1 is SGHVS, CDR2 FQNEAQ. V was pared by 3 bases and J by 4 bases, with 16 bases between. The CDR3 totals 16 residues. CDR3 sequence reads: CASSFQNAAGYNEQFF. The CDR3 bases are TGTGCCAGCAGCTTTCAAAATGCGGCCGGGTACAATGAGCAGTTCTTC.